These 23 T cell receptor beta chains share one sample of origin, sequenced in a study of identical twins (dated by TCRdb to the mid-2010s). The library was obtained by 5' RACE. These reads were obtained on an Illumina HiSeq 2000. TCRdb cleaned the public reads at Q25 with fastp, built clones with MiXCR and kept in-frame beta chains. Rows are combined by CDR3 protein, so each entry shows the most common genes and DNA. This sample is represented by some 300,000 distinct CDR3 sequences; roughly 12% of them were singletons. Around 7.2% of the sample comes from the top ten. These data were likewise used in another study, on yellow fever vaccine responses in identical twins.

The sequenced sample was CD8+ T cells sorted from blood. These receptors came from a woman aged 18-29 years in good health.

V gene TRBV29-1 combines with J gene TRBJ2-4, with 7 nucleotides matching TRBD1. The CDR3 has 17 residues. The V gene's germline CDR1 is SQVTM and CDR2 ANQGSEA. Losses at the gene ends were 1 base for V and 1 base for J; bases not matched to a gene: 10. This chain's CDR3 is CSVEAPDRAEAKNIQYF. The CDR3 DNA reads TGCAGCGTTGAAGCCCCCGACAGGGCTGAGGCCAAAAACATTCAGTACTTC. Together with reference TRBV29-1 and TRBJ2-4, the CDR3 gives the full variable domain: SAVISQKPSRDICQRGTSLTIQCQVDSQVTMMFWYRQQPGQSLTLIATANQGSEATYESGFVIDKFPISRPNLTFSTLTVSNMSPEDSSIYLCSVEAPDRAEAKNIQYFGAGTRLSVL.

This clonotype was picked up a small number of times. The chain joins TRBV4-1 to TRBJ2-2, with D perhaps being TRBD1 or TRBD2 (5 bases each). The germline V and J ends were trimmed by 4 bases and 0 bases, with 12 bases remaining between them. From germline, CDR1 is MGHRA and CDR2 YSYEKL. The CDR3 has 16 amino acids. The CDR3 nucleotides read TGCGCCAGCAGCCTCCTCTGGGGGTCGAACACCGGGGAGCTGTTTTTT. As protein: CASSLLWGSNTGELFF.

The chain has TRBV7-2 and TRBJ2-5; TRBD1 agrees at 7 bases. CDR3 length: 15 residues. V shed 4 bases and J 2 bases; nucleotides not matched to a gene: 7. Germline CDR1 SGHTA, CDR2 FQGNSA. In DNA form, the CDR3 reads TGTGCCAGCAGCTCTGGGTCGGGACAGCAAGAGACCCAGTACTTC. It translates to CASSSGSGQQETQYF.

This clonotype has ten or more counts. This chain connects TRBV7-9 to TRBJ2-5; no firm D call. Germline lookup yields CDR1 SEHNR and CDR2 FQNEAQ (reference sequence). Trimming removed 5 bases at V and 2 bases at J, with 21 bases between. The CDR3 loop spans 17 amino acids. CDR3 loop: CASSPYPHRPSQETQYF. The CDR3 DNA is TGTGCCAGCAGCCCCTATCCCCATCGACCGTCTCAAGAGACCCAGTACTTC.

The chain joins TRBV28 to TRBJ2-1, with 9 bases matching TRBD2. The CDR3 runs to 18 residues. From germline, CDR1 is MDHEN and CDR2 SYDVKM. With V trimmed by 8 bases and J by 0 bases, 14 bases remained unmatched. CDR3 amino acids: CASGTPTSGISSYNEQFF. In DNA, the CDR3 is TGTGCCAGCGGCACCCCGACTAGCGGTATCAGCTCCTACAATGAGCAGTTCTTC.

The chain recombines TRBV6-6 with TRBJ2-7; tentatively, D is TRBD1 (6 bases). Trimming cost V 2 bases and J 6 bases, with 11 bases left between them. This CDR3 comprises 13 residues. From germline, CDR1 is MNHNY and CDR2 SVGAGI (reference sequence). CDR3 nucleotides: TGTGCCAGCAGTTACACAGGGCTTGGCGAGCAGTACTTC. It specifies CASSYTGLGEQYF.

The rearrangement links TRBV3-1 to TRBJ1-2; 8 nucleotides align to TRBD1. The V gene's germline CDR1 is LGHDT and CDR2 YNNKEL (reference sequence). The CDR3 is made up of 13 amino acids. V lost 1 base and J lost 7; bases outside the gene matches: 2. The chain's CDR3 is CASSQAGGRGYTF. The CDR3 region has the DNA TGTGCCAGCAGCCAAGCAGGGGGCCGTGGCTACACCTTC. Full variable domain (rest looked up from reference TRBV3-1 and TRBJ1-2): DTAVSQTPKYLVTQMGNDKSIKCEQNLGHDTMYWYKQDSKKFLKIMFSYNNKELIINETVPNRFSPKSPDKAHLNLHINSLELGDSAVYFCASSQAGGRGYTFGSGTRLTVV.

Only a few counts were recorded for this clonotype. The rearrangement links TRBV7-6 to TRBJ1-5; D possibly corresponds to TRBD1 (5 bases). Germline loops: CDR1 SGHVS, CDR2 FNYEAQ. The CDR3 runs 14 residues. V was trimmed by 2 bases and J by 11 bases, leaving 16 bases between them. In nucleotides, the CDR3 is TGTGCCAGCAGCTTATACTTGGGAATAGGGGCCCAGCATTTT. Translating it yields CASSLYLGIGAQHF.

This clonotype was seen just once. This chain joins TRBV20-1 and TRBJ2-7; no reliable D call. The CDR3 is made up of 17 amino acids. Germline V gene sequence: CDR1 DFQATT, CDR2 SNEGSKA (reference sequence). V was pared by 5 bases and J by 3 bases, with 26 bases between. The CDR3 sequence: CSAGVISAVTRFYEQYV. The CDR3 coding sequence is TGCAGTGCTGGGGTCATATCGGCAGTGACACGATTCTACGAGCAGTACGTC.

The table lists this clonotype with a few counts. The chain joins TRBV11-2 to TRBJ2-7; 8 nucleotides agree with TRBD1. This CDR3 has 15 residues. Trimming removed 1 base from V and 2 bases from J; junction bases left unmatched: 4. Germline lookup yields CDR1 SGHAT and CDR2 FQNNGV. This CDR3 is CASSLGTGYPYEQYV. In DNA, the CDR3 is TGTGCCAGCAGCTTAGGGACAGGGTATCCCTACGAGCAGTACGTC.

As DNA, the CDR3 is TGCGCCAGCAGCCACGACACAGATACGCAGTATTTT. Its translation is CASSHDTDTQYF. The J gene is TRBJ2-3, the V gene TRBV4-1; D gene unclear. Germline V gene data show CDR1 as MGHRA and CDR2 as YSYEKL. The V and J ends lost 3 bases and 2 bases respectively, with 3 bases between them. This CDR3 has 12 amino acids.

The table lists this clonotype with a few counts. This chain joins TRBV12-3 or TRBV12-4 and TRBJ2-3; 8 nucleotides line up with TRBD1. V was clipped by 7 bases and J by 2 bases; unmatched bases: 8. CDR3 size: 15 residues. This CDR3 is CASTRTGFATDTQYF. Written as DNA, the CDR3 is TGTGCCAGCACCCGGACAGGGTTCGCCACAGATACGCAGTATTTT.

This clonotype was counted ten times or more. V gene TRBV3-1 combines with J gene TRBJ2-7; D not certain. CDR3 size: 13 residues. The V end was cut by 6 bases, the J end by 1 base, with 10 bases between. Germline V gene lookup returns CDR1 LGHDT and CDR2 YNNKEL (reference sequence). Written as DNA, the CDR3 is TGTGCCAGCAGACACGTAGGATCCTACGAGCAGTACTTC. It yields the protein CASRHVGSYEQYF.

This chain joins TRBV13 and TRBJ2-7, with TRBD2 matching over 11 bases. J gave up 3 bases and V 0 bases, and 1 base lay outside the gene matches. Germline V gene lookup returns CDR1 PRHDT and CDR2 FYEKMQ (reference sequence). The CDR3 contains 15 residues. The CDR3 spells CASSLGTSGNYEQYF. CDR3 sequence (DNA): TGTGCCAGCAGCTTAGGGACTAGCGGGAACTACGAGCAGTACTTC.

This clonotype was recorded many times. The V and J genes are TRBV7-9 and TRBJ1-2; 10 bases are shared with TRBD1. The CDR3 extends over 16 amino acids. Germline V lookup: CDR1 SEHNR, CDR2 FQNEAQ (reference sequence). V lost 7 bases, J lost 5 bases, and 13 bases stayed unmatched. DNA of the CDR3: TGTGCCAGCACCCCCCCGACTTGGGACAGGGGATATGGCTACACCTTC. Translated, it gives CASTPPTWDRGYGYTF.

This clonotype was observed a few times. V gene TRBV27 combines with J gene TRBJ1-5, with D tentatively TRBD1 (5 bases). From germline, CDR1 is MNHEY and CDR2 SMNVEV (reference sequence). With 5 bases removed from V and 9 bases from J, the gap between germline ends came to 17 bases. This CDR3 has 14 residues. The CDR3 here is CASSLRTGPGPQHF. The DNA for the CDR3 is TGTGCCAGCAGTCTCCGGACGGGGCCCGGGCCCCAGCATTTT.

The chain combines TRBV20-1 with TRBJ2-7; D not resolved. The CDR3 sequence is 12 residues long. Germline V gene sequence: CDR1 DFQATT, CDR2 SNEGSKA (reference sequence). The germline V and J ends were trimmed by 3 bases and 0 bases, with 6 bases remaining between them. In DNA, the CDR3 is TGCAGTGCTAGCGAGAACTCCTACGAGCAGTACTTC. This translates into CSASENSYEQYF.

This clonotype was counted between two and nine times. CDR3 in amino acids: CASSLLRTDDTGELFF. DNA of the CDR3: TGCGCCAGCAGCTTACTAAGGACAGATGACACCGGGGAGCTGTTTTTT. The chain uses TRBV5-1 and TRBJ2-2, with D perhaps matching TRBD1 (6 bases). In germline, CDR1 is SGHRS, CDR2 YFSETQ. The CDR3 contains 16 residues. V lost 2 bases and J lost 3, with 14 bases in between. Based on the CDR3 plus reference TRBV5-1 and TRBJ2-2, the full variable domain is KAGVTQTPRYLIKTRGQQVTLSCSPISGHRSVSWYQQTPGQGLQFLFEYFSETQRNKGNFPGRFSGRQFSNSRSEMNVSTLELGDSALYLCASSLLRTDDTGELFFGEGSRLTVL.

This chain uses TRBV7-8 with TRBJ2-3; maybe TRBD2 (5 bases). Trimming cost V 2 bases and J 0 bases, with 18 bases left between them. This CDR3 comprises 18 residues. Looked up from germline, CDR1 is SGHVS and CDR2 is FQNEAQ. The CDR3 region is CASSLRPGISPSTDTQYF. The DNA for the CDR3 is TGTGCCAGCAGCTTACGGCCCGGGATTAGCCCGAGCACAGATACGCAGTATTTT.

This clonotype was counted between two and nine times. The chain couples TRBV15 to TRBJ2-1; D may match TRBD1 or TRBD2 (5 bases each). This CDR3 contains 15 residues. Trimming stripped 3 bases from V and 9 bases from J, with 18 bases between. Germline assignment: CDR1 LNHNV and CDR2 YYDKDF (reference sequence). Here the CDR3 reads CATSRDGTATSEQFF. As DNA, the CDR3 is TGTGCCACCAGCAGGGACGGGACCGCTACGAGTGAGCAGTTCTTC.

This clonotype was recorded many times. V and J are TRBV5-1 and TRBJ2-7; 7 bases fit TRBD1. The germline V gene encodes CDR1 SGHRS and CDR2 YFSETQ. The CDR3 has 14 amino acids. Trimming took 4 bases from V and 1 from J; bases not matched to a gene: 5. CDR3 in DNA: TGCGCCAGCAGCATACAGGGGTCTTCCTACGAGCAGTACTTC. It is translated as CASSIQGSSYEQYF.

Comments on this clonotype: This sequence may be a read error, since a much larger clone differs from it by one base. The chain couples TRBV27 to TRBJ2-7; 7 positions agree with TRBD2. With 2 bases clipped from V and 3 bases from J, the junction kept 1 base outside the gene matches. The CDR3 runs 13 residues. Germline values: CDR1 MNHEY, CDR2 SMNVEV (reference sequence). CDR3 protein: CASSLGTIYEQYF. The CDR3 nucleotides read TGTGCCAGCAGTTTAGGGACTATCTACGAGCAGTACTTC.

The chain carries TRBV6-5 and TRBJ2-7; TRBD1 matches 11 bases. In germline, CDR1 is MNHEY, CDR2 SVGAGI. The CDR3 consists of 14 residues. V lost 4 bases to trimming and J lost 4 bases; unmatched junction nucleotides: 3. The CDR3 loop is CASSSWDRGYEQYV. In nucleotides, the CDR3 is TGTGCCAGCAGTTCTTGGGACAGGGGGTACGAGCAGTACGTC.